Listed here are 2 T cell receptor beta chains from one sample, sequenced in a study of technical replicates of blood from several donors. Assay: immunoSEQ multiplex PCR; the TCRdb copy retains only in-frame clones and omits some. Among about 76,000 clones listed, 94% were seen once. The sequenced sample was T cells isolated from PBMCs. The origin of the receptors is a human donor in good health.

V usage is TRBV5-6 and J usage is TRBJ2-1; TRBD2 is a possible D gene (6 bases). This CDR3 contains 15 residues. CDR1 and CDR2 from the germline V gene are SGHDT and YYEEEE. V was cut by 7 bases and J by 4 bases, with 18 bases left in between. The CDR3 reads CASGGGVLSYNEQFF. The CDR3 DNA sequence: TGTGCCAGCGGCGGAGGGGTCCTCTCGTACAATGAGCAGTTCTTC. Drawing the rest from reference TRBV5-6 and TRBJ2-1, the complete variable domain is DAGVTQSPTHLIKTRGQQVTLRCSPKSGHDTVSWYQQALGQGPQFIFQYYEEEERQRGNFPDRFSGHQFPNYSSELNVNALLLGDSALYLCASGGGVLSYNEQFFGPGTRLTVL.

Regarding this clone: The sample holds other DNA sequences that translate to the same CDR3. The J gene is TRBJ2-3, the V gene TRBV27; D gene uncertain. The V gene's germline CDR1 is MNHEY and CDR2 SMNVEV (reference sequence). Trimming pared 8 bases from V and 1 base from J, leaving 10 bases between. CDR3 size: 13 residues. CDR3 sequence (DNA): TGTGCCAGCTCCTTCTTAGGCACAGATACGCAGTATTTT. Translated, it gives CASSFLGTDTQYF.